This T cell receptor beta chain was captured in a study of blood T cell repertoires in COVID-19. Study-wide context: Samples representing acute and convalescent COVID-19 were sourced from the United States, Italy and Spain. In each case, the material was cDNA or gDNA derived from T cells, B-cell-depleted T cells, or PBMCs.

Per the original data handling: Amplification of reference gene primers provided the estimated nucleated cell counts. TCRdb's copy holds only in-frame clones and misses some; the assay was immunoSEQ multiplex PCR. The DNA gave D and trimming, while V, J and clone size come from that table. The sample holds approximately 150,000 clones, roughly 78% seen once. This clone was detected once. This receptor was identified in a human donor with acute or convalescent COVID-19. The donor label of this sample is uncertain. Sequencing input: peripheral blood.

This chain's CDR3 is CASSLGGGMTQVWFF. The CDR3 DNA reads TGTGCCAGCAGCTTGGGCGGGGGGATGACGCAAGTGTGGTTCTTC. The chain recombines TRBV5-4 with TRBJ2-1; TRBD2 matches 8 bases. Germline V gene sequence: CDR1 SGHNT, CDR2 YYREEE (reference sequence). V lost 0 bases to trimming and J lost 15 bases; unmatched junction nucleotides: 14. This CDR3 is 15 amino acids long. Using reference TRBV5-4 and TRBJ2-1 for the parts outside the CDR3, the full variable domain is ETGVTQSPTHLIKTRGQQVTLRCSSQSGHNTVSWYQQALGQGPQFIFQYYREEENGRGNFPPRFSGLQFPNYSSELNVNALELDDSALYLCASSLGGGMTQVWFFGPGTRLTVL.